The 29 T cell receptor beta chains listed next were all sequenced from one sample in a study of tumor and adjacent non-tumor tissue in lung cancer. TCRbeta libraries were built with three rounds of nested PCR, modified from ARM-PCR. TCRdb analysed the multiplex PCR reads with MiXCR anew, one entry per CDR3 protein. The top ten hold about 16% of the sample, which has 85,000 to 100,000 distinct CDR3 sequences, 65% to 75% seen once. This sample's RNA came from whole unsorted tissue. The sequenced material came from lung tumor tissue. Receptors originate from a man between 60 and 75 years old with non-small cell lung cancer.

A word on this clonotype: The conserved final phenylalanine or tryptophan is absent from the CDR3, which likely points to a read error. The chain carries TRBV11-3 and TRBJ2-7, with 7 bases aligning to TRBD1. The end of the DNA is better explained by TRBJ2-1, so the J call may be wrong. Germline loops: CDR1 SGHNT, CDR2 YENEEA. The CDR3 consists of 15 residues. The CDR3 nucleotides are TGTGCCAGCAGCAAACCGGGACAGAGATCCTACGAGCAGTTCATC. This gives the protein CASSKPGQRSYEQFI.

Details on this clonotype: The conserved final phenylalanine or tryptophan is absent from the CDR3, which likely points to a read error. J is TRBJ1-4 and V is TRBV11-3; no definite D call. The CDR3 runs 17 residues. CDR1 and CDR2 (germline): SGHNT, YENEEA. The CDR3 region has the DNA TGTTCCAGCAGCTTAGGAGGCAGGTCGTTGACTAATGAAAAACTGTTTCTT. Translating it yields CSSSLGGRSLTNEKLFL.

Concerning this clonotype itself: The junction departs from germline at one end; a sequencing error may be responsible. The gene calls are TRBV11-2 and TRBJ2-5; no reliable D call. This CDR3 contains 15 residues. Per the germline V gene, CDR1 is SGHAT and CDR2 is FQNNGV. CDR3 sequence (DNA): TGTACCAGCAGCTTAGAAGGGTCAGTCCAAGAGACCCAGTACTTC. Its protein is CTSSLEGSVQETQYF.

This clonotype was seen repeatedly, ten times or more. The chain carries TRBV10-3 and TRBJ1-5, with D tentatively TRBD1 (5 bases). The germline gives CDR1 ENHRY, CDR2 SYGVKD. The V gene lost 6 bases and the J gene lost 4 bases, with 10 bases spanning the gap. The CDR3 length is 13 residues. The CDR3 spells CAISGTFNQPQHF. The CDR3 bases are TGTGCCATCAGCGGGACCTTTAATCAGCCCCAGCATTTT.

The CDR3 DNA sequence: TGTGCCAGCAATATAGGGCATAACAATCAGCCCCAGCATTTT. Translation: CASNIGHNNQPQHF. The chain is built from TRBV6-1 and TRBJ1-5; D unclear. Germline CDR1 is MNHNS and CDR2 is SASEGT. The V and J ends lost 7 bases and 3 bases respectively, with 13 bases between them. The CDR3 totals 14 residues.

This clonotype was seen a handful of times. The junction does not match germline at one end; this may be a read error. V gene TRBV4-1 combines with J gene TRBJ1-2; TRBD1 agrees at 8 bases. The CDR3 totals 17 residues. CDR1 and CDR2 from the germline V gene are MGHRA and YSYEKL. The CDR3 DNA is TGTGCCAGCAGCCAAGGCATGGGGACAGGATGGTTAAAGGGCTGCACCTTC. Amino acids: CASSQGMGTGWLKGCTF.

The J gene is TRBJ1-1, the V gene TRBV12-3 or TRBV12-4; D gene uncertain. CDR3 length equals 15 residues. The germline V and J ends were trimmed by 2 bases and 2 bases, with 12 bases remaining between them. The CDR3 DNA reads as TGTGCCAGCAGTTTACGCCGGGATGGAAACACTGAAGCTTTCTTT. It encodes CASSLRRDGNTEAFF.

At least ten counts were recorded for this clonotype. The chain links TRBV20-1 to TRBJ2-5; a possible D gene is TRBD2 (6 bases). The CDR3 spans 13 residues. Trimming pared 7 bases from V and 2 bases from J, leaving 14 bases between. CDR1 DFQATT and CDR2 SNEGSKA come from the germline V gene (reference sequence). CDR3 bases: TGCAGTGGTGTGCCGCGGGGTCAAGAGACCCAGTACTTC. This gives the protein CSGVPRGQETQYF.

This clonotype was seen a handful of times. Compared with germline, one end of the junction differs, possibly owing to a read error. The gene calls are TRBV6-1 and TRBJ2-7; no clear D gene. The V gene's germline CDR1 is MNHNS and CDR2 SASEGT. This CDR3 is built from 12 residues. The CDR3 spells CANSHGSYEQYF. As DNA, the CDR3 is TGTGCCAACAGTCATGGGTCCTACGAGCAGTACTTC.

A note on this clonotype: A read error may account for a junction end that differs from germline. CDR3 sequence: CARSSAGGTQYF. CDR3 in DNA: TGTGCCAGAAGTTCCGCTGGAGGGACCCAGTACTTC. This rearrangement joins TRBV6-5 to TRBJ2-5, with D tentatively TRBD2 (5 bases). Per germline, CDR1 MNHEY and CDR2 SVGAGI. This CDR3 is built from 12 residues.

A note on this clonotype: A junction end diverges from the germline sequence, so it may reflect a read error. The rearrangement links TRBV6-1 to TRBJ2-5, with 7 bases lining up with TRBD2. This CDR3 is built from 16 residues. CDR1 and CDR2 from the germline V gene are MNHNS and SASEGT. The CDR3 DNA is TGTGCCAGCAGTGAAGGTTGGAGGGCAGGGAGGGAGATCCAGAACTTC. Its translation: CASSEGWRAGREIQNF.

The rearrangement uses TRBV15 and TRBJ2-1; the match to TRBD2 covers 10 bases. The germline gives CDR1 LNHNV, CDR2 YYDKDF (reference sequence). With V trimmed by 9 bases and J by 4 bases, 9 bases remained unmatched. The CDR3 is 15 residues long. The CDR3 DNA follows: TGTGCCACAAGGAGCGGGAGGGCCATGTACAATGAGCAGTTCTTC. Encoded protein: CATRSGRAMYNEQFF.

As regards this clonotype: Mismatch with germline at one junction end may stem from a read error. The chain has TRBV4-1 and TRBJ2-1; no clear D gene. Per germline, CDR1 MGHRA and CDR2 YSYEKL. This CDR3 has 17 amino acids. The CDR3 sequence: CASNQVLDPRGYNEHFF. CDR3 coding DNA: TGCGCCAGCAACCAAGTCCTCGACCCGAGAGGATACAATGAGCACTTCTTC.

Worth noting for this clonotype: One end of the junction is discordant with germline, which a read error may explain. The gene calls are TRBV11-1 and TRBJ1-2, with D maybe TRBD1 (5 bases). Germline CDR1 and CDR2: SGHAT and FQDESV (reference sequence). The CDR3 loop spans 16 amino acids. CDR3 loop: CASSYRPTVDGYGYAF. CDR3 DNA: TGTGCCAGCAGTTATAGACCGACAGTAGACGGCTATGGCTACGCCTTC.

For this clonotype: This may come from a read error, since a much larger clone is one base off. The chain has TRBV30 and TRBJ2-6; D possibly corresponds to TRBD2 (6 bases). CDR1 is GTSNPN, CDR2 SVGIG, per germline (reference sequence). The V end was cut by 8 bases, the J end by 3 bases, with 17 bases between. The CDR3 loop spans 15 amino acids. The CDR3 loop reads CALALGLGGANVLTF. The CDR3 coding sequence is TGTGCCCTCGCCCTGGGACTGGGTGGGGCCAACGTCCTGACTTTC.

The CDR3 reads CSAEAGTSGSNEQFF. CDR3 nucleotide sequence: TGCAGTGCTGAAGCTGGGACTAGCGGCTCCAATGAGCAGTTCTTC. This chain connects TRBV20-1 to TRBJ2-1; 11 bases are shared with TRBD2. CDR3 length: 15 amino acids. V gave up 5 bases and J gave up 6 bases; unmatched junction bases: 9. Germline CDR1 reads DFQATT; CDR2 reads SNEGSKA (reference sequence).

Comments on this clonotype: In this CDR3 the conserved last residue, phenylalanine or tryptophan, is missing, so a read error is likely. The CDR3 bases are TGTGCCAGCAGTTTACACTCCCAAGATACCCAGTACATT. This codes for CASSLHSQDTQYI. The chain employs TRBV28 and TRBJ2-5; D remains ambiguous. Germline V gene sequence: CDR1 MDHEN, CDR2 SYDVKM. This CDR3 is 13 amino acids long.

This clonotype was detected only a few times. The CDR3, as DNA: TGTGCCAGCAGTGAAGACAGCGGGCATACAGATACGCAGTATTTT. Translated: CASSEDSGHTDTQYF. The V and J genes are TRBV2 and TRBJ2-3; the D gene is possibly TRBD2 (6 bases). The ends were cut back, 1 base at V and 3 bases at J, with 11 bases in the middle. From germline, CDR1 is SNHLY and CDR2 FYNNEI. CDR3 length equals 15 residues.

Note on this clonotype: This could be a read error, since a much larger clone is one nucleotide away. This chain uses TRBV5-6 with TRBJ1-3, with 7 bases lining up with TRBD1. After removal of 6 bases from V and 7 bases from J, the junction contained 10 bases not matched to a gene. Germline lookup yields CDR1 SGHDT and CDR2 YYEEEE. The CDR3 covers 14 residues. The CDR3: CASIFRQGWNTIYF. DNA for the CDR3: TGTGCCAGCATCTTCCGACAGGGATGGAACACCATATATTTT.

On this clonotype: One end of the junction is discordant with germline, which a read error may explain. This chain links TRBV9 with TRBJ1-5, with D possibly matching TRBD1 (6 bases). CDR3 size: 14 residues. The V gene's germline CDR1 is SGDLS and CDR2 YYNGEE. The CDR3 loop is CASSYTGSNRPQHF. The CDR3 nucleotides read TGTGCTAGCAGCTACACAGGGTCCAATCGGCCCCAGCATTTT.

CDR3 sequence: CSADPLLEVQETQYF. The CDR3 DNA reads as TGCAGTGCTGACCCCCTACTAGAAGTACAAGAGACCCAGTACTTC. The chain employs TRBV20-1 and TRBJ2-5; D might be TRBD2 (5 bases). CDR1 is DFQATT, CDR2 SNEGSKA, per germline (reference sequence). This CDR3 is built from 15 residues. Between the trimmed V and J ends, which lost 5 bases and 2 bases, there was a span of 18 bases.

This clonotype showed up just once. A read error may be the cause here, since a much bigger clone is one base away. The rearrangement links TRBV6-1 to TRBJ1-6, with a possible D match to TRBD1 (5 bases). The CDR3 extends over 16 amino acids. In germline, CDR1 is MNHNS, CDR2 SASEGT. The CDR3 DNA sequence: TGTGCCATCAGTGATATTGGAGGGGCTTGGGGTTCACCCCTCCACTTT. This gives the protein CAISDIGGAWGSPLHF.

A note on this clonotype: Since no conserved phenylalanine or tryptophan closes the CDR3, a read error is the likely cause. The V call is TRBV6-2 or TRBV6-3, the J call TRBJ1-1; D is unresolved. Germline V gene data show CDR1 as MNHEY and CDR2 as SVGEGT. The CDR3 totals 13 residues. Deletions cut 2 bases from V and 2 bases from J, with 6 bases between. CDR3 sequence reads: CASSYRDNTEAFI. The CDR3 nucleotides are TGTGCCAGCAGTTACAGAGACAACACTGAAGCTTTCATT.

This clonotype was detected many times. The rearrangement joins TRBV5-1 to TRBJ2-1, with a tentative D call TRBD1 (6 bases). The germline V gene encodes CDR1 SGHRS and CDR2 YFSETQ. This CDR3 has 15 amino acids. The V and J ends lost 2 bases and 7 bases respectively, with 16 bases between them. DNA for the CDR3: TGCGCCAGCAGCTTTGGGTCAGGGGCGCGGAATGAGCAGTTCTTC. Protein sequence: CASSFGSGARNEQFF.

The table lists this clonotype with many counts. The chain employs TRBV15 and TRBJ2-2; no clear D. The germline V and J ends were trimmed by 2 bases and 5 bases, with 15 bases remaining between them. Germline V gene lookup returns CDR1 LNHNV and CDR2 YYDKDF (reference sequence). The CDR3 covers 16 residues. DNA for the CDR3: TGTGCCACCAGCAGAAGGCGGTTGGCAGTTACCGGGGAGCTGTTTTTT. Its protein is CATSRRRLAVTGELFF.

The V gene is TRBV20-1, the J gene TRBJ2-3, with D unclear. The end of the DNA is better explained by TRBJ2-7, so the J call may be wrong. Germline CDR1 reads DFQATT; CDR2 reads SNEGSKA (reference sequence). This CDR3 is built from 12 residues. The DNA for the CDR3 is TGCAGTGCTAGTTGGGCGCGGATAGAGCAGTACTTC. Amino acids: CSASWARIEQYF.

The chain combines TRBV4-1 with TRBJ1-2, with 8 bases that match TRBD1. CDR1 and CDR2 from the germline V gene are MGHRA and YSYEKL. V lost 1 base to trimming and J lost 8 bases; unmatched junction nucleotides: 15. This CDR3 region has 17 residues. This chain's CDR3 is CASSQGMGTGWLRGYTF. CDR3 nucleotide sequence: TGCGCCAGCAGCCAAGGGATGGGGACAGGATGGTTAAGGGGCTACACCTTC.

The sample holds many counts of this clonotype. V gene TRBV4-1 combines with J gene TRBJ1-6, with D uncertain. Trimming removed 1 base from V and 4 bases from J, with 11 bases in between. CDR1 is MGHRA, CDR2 YSYEKL, per germline. The CDR3 totals 16 residues. CDR3 in amino acids: CASSQVRATYNSPLHF. The DNA of the CDR3 is TGCGCCAGCAGCCAAGTTCGCGCGACTTATAATTCACCCCTCCACTTT.

V and J are TRBV29-1 and TRBJ1-1; D ambiguous. The germline gives CDR1 SQVTM, CDR2 ANQGSEA. The CDR3 loop spans 10 amino acids. The CDR3 reads CSFDGLEAFF. CDR3 coding DNA: TGCAGTTTTGATGGCCTTGAAGCTTTCTTT.